This is a list of T cell receptor beta chains from one sample in a study of blood T cell repertoires in COVID-19. Only in-frame clones appear in the TCRdb table, and some are missing; sequencing was by immunoSEQ multiplex PCR. The sample has more than 45,000 clones, about nine tenths seen once. The source material was peripheral blood. Every receptor here comes from a woman at least 80 years old with COVID-19, enrolled during active disease. Both conserved end residues are part of each CDR3. A D gene is named only where the DNA matches it firmly. Size values are once, few and many counts, or a class for expanded clones, and some rows have none.

D: -; V: TRBV6-2/TRBV6-3; size: -; J: TRBJ1-1; CDR3: CASSALGGNTEAFF; DNA: TGTGCCAGCAGTGCCTTGGGGGGGAACACTGAAGCTTTCTTT
D: -; V: TRBV5-6; size: -; J: TRBJ2-5; CDR3: CASSLEGVETQYF; DNA: TGTGCCAGCAGCTTGGAGGGAGTGGAGACCCAGTACTTC
D: -; V: TRBV30; size: -; J: TRBJ1-4; CDR3: CAWSGQQSNEKLFF; DNA: TGTGCCTGGAGTGGTCAACAGTCTAATGAAAAACTGTTTTTT
D: -; V: TRBV15; size: -; J: TRBJ2-3; CDR3: CATSRGGTSTDTQYF; DNA: TGTGCCACCAGCAGAGGAGGGACAAGCACAGATACGCAGTATTTT
D: TRBD1; V: TRBV5-1; size: -; J: TRBJ1-6; CDR3: CASSSDPRTGMTYNSPLHF; DNA: TGCGCCAGCAGCTCGGACCCAAGGACAGGGATGACCTATAATTCACCCCTCCACTTT
D: TRBD2; V: TRBV6-5; size: -; J: TRBJ2-1; CDR3: CASTLAGGSYNEQFF; DNA: TGTGCCAGCACTTTAGCGGGGGGCTCCTACAATGAGCAGTTCTTC
D: TRBD1; V: TRBV5-4; size: -; J: TRBJ1-2; CDR3: CASSTGGEGYTF; DNA: TGTGCCAGCAGCACAGGGGGCGAGGGCTACACCTTC
D: -; V: TRBV6-5; size: once; J: TRBJ1-5; CDR3: CASSTPSEIRKPQHF; DNA: TGTGCCAGCAGTACTCCCAGCGAGATTCGGAAGCCCCAGCATTTT
D: TRBD1; V: TRBV18; size: -; J: TRBJ1-6; CDR3: CASSGDRLNSPLHF; DNA: TGTGCCAGCTCAGGGGACAGGCTGAATTCACCCCTCCACTTT
D: -; V: TRBV29-1; size: -; J: TRBJ2-1; CDR3: CSVFSLSSYNEQFF; DNA: TGCAGCGTTTTTAGCCTTAGCTCCTACAATGAGCAGTTCTTC
D: -; V: TRBV5-1; size: -; J: TRBJ1-2; CDR3: CASSLGQMANYGYTF; DNA: TGCGCCAGCAGCTTGGGACAAATGGCCAACTATGGCTACACCTTC
D: TRBD1; V: TRBV5-1; size: -; J: TRBJ1-5; CDR3: CASSLGTGVQPQHF; DNA: TGCGCCAGCAGCTTAGGGACAGGGGTTCAGCCCCAGCATTTT
D: -; V: TRBV6-5; size: -; J: TRBJ1-5; CDR3: CASRPDSRGNQPQHF; DNA: TGTGCCAGCAGACCAGACAGCAGGGGCAATCAGCCCCAGCATTTT
D: -; V: TRBV9; size: few; J: TRBJ2-1; CDR3: CASSSGAETYNEQFF; DNA: TGTGCCAGCAGCTCTGGGGCCGAGACCTACAATGAGCAGTTCTTC
D: TRBD1; V: TRBV7-8; size: once; J: TRBJ1-2; CDR3: CASSLAETGTYGYTF; DNA: TGTGCCAGCAGCTTAGCCGAGACAGGGACCTATGGCTACACCTTC